This T cell receptor beta chain was captured by sequencing in a study of OX40 agonist ivuxolimab in advanced cancers. In the study overall: Partial responses occurred in Three dose-escalation patients, one with hepatocellular carcinoma and two with cutaneous melanoma.

The assay was immunoSEQ multiplex PCR, and TCRdb's table has in-frame clones only and misses some. The sample holds 75,000 to 100,000 clones; roughly 90% are singletons and the top ten take around 0.31%. Note on this clone: No antigen is known for it.

General study results and limits: Certain nonresponding patients likewise had low normalized T-cell clonal expansion.

In germline, CDR1 is KGHSH, CDR2 LQKENI. The CDR3 consists of 12 residues. Deletions cut 4 bases from V and 10 bases from J, with 11 bases between. This specimen consisted of CD4+ or CD8+ T cells sorted from blood, obtained in a trial of the OX40 agonist ivuxolimab. The V gene is TRBV18, the J gene TRBJ2-1, with D hard to call. This clonotype was sampled from an adult with an advanced solid tumor such as melanoma, head and neck, liver or kidney cancer. The CDR3 DNA reads TGTGCCAGCTCACTATCCGGTGGGGAGCAGTTCTTC. Its translation is CASSLSGGEQFF. Filled out from reference TRBV18 and TRBJ2-1, the complete variable domain reads NAGVMQNPRHLVRRRGQEARLRCSPMKGHSHVYWYRQLPEEGLKFMVYLQKENIIDESGMPKERFSAEFPKEGPSILRIQQVVRGDSAAYFCASSLSGGEQFFGPGTRLTVL.